The clone carrying this T cell receptor (beta chain) was observed many times. The antigen is undetermined. These data originate in a study of post-analysis software for immune sequencing data. Study-level background: The cohort encompassed relapsing-remitting, secondary progressive and progressive-relapsing multiple sclerosis disease courses.

Study-wide findings and caveats: Under F measure analysis, samples from one preparation batch co-clustered strongly. Comparison with controls showed significantly lower normalized Chao1 diversity in multiple sclerosis patients. Five or six TRBV segments, TRBV5-6, TRBV5-1 and TRBV20-1 among them, were found more frequent in patients than controls.

The CDR3 sequence is 12 residues long. V lost 3 bases to trimming and J lost 7 bases, with 7 bases between them. cDNA libraries for TCR beta contained unique molecular identifiers. TCRdb reprocessed the PCR reads via MiXCR and lists one record per CDR3 protein. The table has under 200,000 distinct CDR3 sequences, around 34% seen once. The source of this sequence is a girl between 10 and 17 years old with multiple sclerosis. Material: blood, obtained after autologous hematopoietic stem cell transplantation. The chain has TRBV12-3 or TRBV12-4 and TRBJ2-4, with TRBD2 as a possible D gene (6 bases). The CDR3 bases are TGTGCCAGCAGTTTGGAGGGGAACATTCAGTACTTC. Encoded protein: CASSLEGNIQYF.